This T cell receptor (beta chain) was obtained from a study of early T cells in non-severe SARS-CoV-2 infection. Looking at the study overall: Sequenced material consisted of bulk RNA (from unsorted whole blood), and chains were unpaired.

Individual cDNA molecules carried attached unique molecular identifiers. TCRdb independently ran MiXCR on the 5' RACE reads; one entry per CDR3 protein. The sample carries 85,000 to 100,000 distinct CDR3 sequences, about 11% recorded once. This CDR3 has 14 amino acids. V lost 2 bases to trimming and J lost 4 bases, with 12 bases between them. The germline CDR1 and CDR2 sequences are SGDLS and YYNGEE. This clonotype showed up many times. No antigen is known for it. Overall study results and limits: Matching against VDJdb likely underestimated virus-specific expansions, favoring anti-spike CD8.

The TCR was taken from an adult who was a healthcare worker with PCR-confirmed SARS-CoV-2 infection or an uninfected control (not recorded which). Input material: whole blood. The chain recombines TRBV9 with TRBJ1-1, with D maybe TRBD1 (5 bases). DNA for the CDR3: TGTGCCAGCAGCGTTCGCCCTGGGGGCACTGAAGCTTTCTTT. Its translation is CASSVRPGGTEAFF.